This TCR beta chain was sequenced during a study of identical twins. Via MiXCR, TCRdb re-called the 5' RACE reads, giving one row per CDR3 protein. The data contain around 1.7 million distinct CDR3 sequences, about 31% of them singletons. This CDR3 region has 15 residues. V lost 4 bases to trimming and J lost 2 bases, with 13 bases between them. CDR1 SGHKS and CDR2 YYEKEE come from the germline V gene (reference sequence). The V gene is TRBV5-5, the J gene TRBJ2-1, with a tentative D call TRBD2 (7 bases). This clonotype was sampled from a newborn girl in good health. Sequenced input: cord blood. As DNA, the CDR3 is TGTGCCAGCAGCGTCCGGGGGGCGCCCTACAATGAGCAGTTCTTC. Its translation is CASSVRGAPYNEQFF.